These T cell receptor beta chains were read from a single sample in a study of cytomegalovirus exposure and HLA in healthy donors. The assay was immunoSEQ multiplex PCR, and TCRdb's table has in-frame clones only and misses some. The data show over 100,000 clones, 50% to 80% seen once. Sequencing used PBMCs. These TCRs come from a woman in her thirties or forties in good health and CMV-seropositive. Both conserved end residues are part of each CDR3. The D gene is left open where the match is weak. Some rows mark clone size as missing; the rest say once, few, many or name a class of expanded clone.

-	-	TRBJ2-7	TRBV5-8	TGTGCCAGCAGCTCCTTCACCGGGGACTTC	CASSSFTGDF
-	-	TRBJ2-7	TRBV4-1	TGCGCCAGCAGCCATCCGCCAATGGGGCGGAGCGAGCAGTACTTC	CASSHPPMGRSEQYF
-	TRBD2	TRBJ2-1	TRBV7-9	TGTGCCAGCAGCCAACTAGCGGGAGGGTGGTATGAGCAGTTCTTC	CASSQLAGGWYEQFF
few	TRBD1	TRBJ2-7	TRBV7-9	TGTGCCAGCAGCTCCCCTTTGGACAGGGCTAACGAGCAGTACTTC	CASSSPLDRANEQYF
-	-	TRBJ2-1	TRBV6-5	TGTGCCAGCAGTTACTCGATGAGGGGGTCCTACAATGAGCAGTTCTTC	CASSYSMRGSYNEQFF
few	TRBD2	TRBJ2-5	TRBV19	TGTGCCAGTCGTAGCGGGAGAGGTGGAGAGACCCAGTACTTC	CASRSGRGGETQYF
-	TRBD2	TRBJ2-5	TRBV5-4	TGTGCCAGCAGCTTGGCGGCTAGCGGGCCCCAAGAGACCCAGTACTTC	CASSLAASGPQETQYF
-	-	TRBJ2-5	TRBV6-5	TGTGCCAGCAGGGAAGGGACACGGGAGACCCAGTACTTC	CASREGTRETQYF
medium-sized	TRBD1	TRBJ1-4	TRBV7-2	TGTGCCAGCAACACAGGGGTAGGAGCTAATGAAAAACTGTTTTTT	CASNTGVGANEKLFF
-	TRBD1	TRBJ2-1	TRBV4-1	TGCGCCAGCAGCCAAGAACAGGGGCGTAATGAGCAGTTCTTC	CASSQEQGRNEQFF
-	TRBD2	TRBJ2-5	TRBV5-1	TGCGCCAGCACTCCCCTGACTAGCGGGCAAGAGACCCAGTACTTC	CASTPLTSGQETQYF
-	TRBD2	TRBJ2-1	TRBV6-5	TGTGCCAGCAGTTACTCCCTAGCGGGGGGGGACAATGAGCAGTTCTTC	CASSYSLAGGDNEQFF
-	-	TRBJ1-1	TRBV18	TGTGCCAGCTCTCCCCGGGAGGGGGGGCCGAACACTGAAGCTTTCTTT	CASSPREGGPNTEAFF
-	TRBD1	TRBJ1-4	TRBV6-1	TGTGCCAGCAGTGAAGGAACAGGGGGTGAAAAACTGTTTTTT	CASSEGTGGEKLFF
-	-	TRBJ2-2	TRBV7-8	TGTGCCAGCAGCTACCTAGCGCTCAACACCGGGGAGCTGTTTTTT	CASSYLALNTGELFF
-	TRBD2	TRBJ2-3	TRBV5-5	TGTGCCAGCAGCCGGACTAGCGAAGATACGCAGTATTTT	CASSRTSEDTQYF
few	-	TRBJ1-1	TRBV6-6	TGTGCCAGCACTGCCAACGGGGAAGCTTTCTTT	CASTANGEAFF
-	-	TRBJ2-6	TRBV19	TGTGCCAGTAGTAGGTGGGGCCCTGGGGCCAACGTCCTGACTTTC	CASSRWGPGANVLTF